One and the same sample provided the 26 T cell receptor beta chains below, sequenced in a study of T cells in Graves' hyperthyroidism and ophthalmopathy. Amplification of TCR beta CDR3 regions was performed using RNA transcripts as template. Primed by the HTBI set, a first-round RT-PCR was run on the TCR CDR3. Each CDR3 protein gets one entry after TCRdb re-called the multiplex PCR reads with MiXCR. The table has just under 750,000 distinct CDR3 sequences, just over 35% seen once. Sequenced: blood. These receptors were taken from a woman aged 40 to 49 with Graves' hyperthyroidism.

This clonotype has a count of ten or more. This chain uses TRBV6-5 with TRBJ2-6, with D unclear. The CDR3 runs to 16 residues. CDR1 and CDR2 from the germline V gene are MNHEY and SVGAGI. V dropped 8 bases and J dropped 1 base, with 15 bases sitting between them. CDR3 sequence (DNA): TGTGCCAGCTTAGCAACCCTTCGGTCTGGGGCCAACGTCCTGACTTTC. It yields the protein CASLATLRSGANVLTF.

The chain employs TRBV25-1 and TRBJ2-1; 10 nucleotides agree with TRBD2. Germline CDR1 and CDR2: MGHDK and SYGVNS. There are 13 residues in the CDR3. With V trimmed by 7 bases and J by 5 bases, 2 bases remained unmatched. This chain's CDR3 is CASKSGRDNEQFF. CDR3 nucleotides: TGTGCCAGCAAAAGCGGGAGGGACAATGAGCAGTTCTTC.

The table lists this clonotype with many counts. This rearrangement joins TRBV19 to TRBJ2-6; D not certain. Germline CDR1 is LNHDA and CDR2 is SQIVND (reference sequence). The length of the CDR3 is 15 residues. V was clipped by 1 base and J by 2 bases, with 6 bases between them. In DNA form, the CDR3 reads TGTGCCAGTAGTATAGTACCTCCTGGGGCCAACGTCCTGACTTTC. This sequence encodes CASSIVPPGANVLTF.

The J gene is TRBJ1-5, the V gene TRBV25-1; weak D call: TRBD1 (6 bases). This CDR3 spans 14 amino acids. Germline lookup yields CDR1 MGHDK and CDR2 SYGVNS. The CDR3 sequence is CARDGGSDNQPQHF. CDR3 DNA sequence: TGTGCTAGAGATGGGGGCAGCGATAATCAGCCCCAGCATTTT.

V gene TRBV7-2 combines with J gene TRBJ1-2; TRBD1 agrees at 10 bases. Unmatched junction bases numbered 13, after V lost 5 bases and J lost 10 bases. The CDR3 runs 15 residues. CDR1 is SGHTA and CDR2 is FQGNSA in the germline V gene. CDR3 residues: CASSPKAGQGMLYTF. CDR3 DNA: TGTGCCAGCAGCCCCAAGGCGGGACAGGGGATGCTCTACACCTTC.

There are a few counts of this clonotype. This rearrangement joins TRBV12-3 or TRBV12-4 to TRBJ1-2, with 8 bases aligning to TRBD1. After removal of 3 bases from V and 8 bases from J, the junction contained 11 bases not matched to a gene. The CDR3 length is 15 residues. CDR3 sequence: CASSFRGAGGVGYTF. CDR3 bases: TGTGCCAGCAGTTTTCGCGGGGCAGGGGGCGTCGGCTACACCTTC.

The chain employs TRBV7-3 and TRBJ2-2; TRBD1 might be the D (6 bases). The length of the CDR3 is 15 residues. V lost 2 bases to trimming and J lost 9 bases, with 16 bases between them. Looked up from germline, CDR1 is SGHTA and CDR2 is FQGTGA. The CDR3 nucleotides read TGTGCCAGCAGCTTAGGGGACACTCAGGACAGGGAGCTGTTTTTT. Its protein product is CASSLGDTQDRELFF.

This clonotype appeared a few times. The CDR3 here is CASSDRGHGNTIYF. CDR3 nucleotide sequence: TGTGCCAGCAGTGACAGGGGGCATGGAAACACCATATATTTT. V and J are TRBV12-3 or TRBV12-4 and TRBJ1-3, with TRBD1 matching over 10 bases. The CDR3 length is 14 residues. With 5 bases clipped from V and 3 bases from J, the junction kept 1 base outside the gene matches.

This clonotype has only a few counts. The chain has TRBV7-8 and TRBJ2-2; 10 nucleotides align to TRBD2. The germline V gene encodes CDR1 SGHVS and CDR2 FQNEAQ. The CDR3 has 17 residues. The V and J ends lost 3 bases and 7 bases, in that order; junction bases with no gene match: 11. CDR3 sequence reads: CASSFSPIAGGNGELFF. The CDR3 coding sequence is TGTGCCAGCAGCTTTAGTCCGATAGCGGGGGGTAACGGGGAGCTGTTTTTT.

This clonotype showed up just a few times. The V gene is TRBV9, the J gene TRBJ2-2; D might be TRBD1 (6 bases). Germline CDR1 SGDLS, CDR2 YYNGEE. The V and J ends lost 3 bases and 1 base respectively, with 7 bases between them. CDR3 length: 14 residues. CDR3 bases: TGTGCCAGCAGCGCCAGGGGGAACACCGGGGAGCTGTTTTTT. It specifies CASSARGNTGELFF.

Only a few counts were recorded for this clonotype. The rearrangement uses TRBV6-5 and TRBJ2-7, with 8 nucleotides matching TRBD2. Trimming removed 0 bases from V and 6 bases from J; junction bases left unmatched: 4. The CDR3 sequence is 14 residues long. Germline V lookup: CDR1 MNHEY, CDR2 SVGAGI. Here the CDR3 reads CASSYSRLATEQYF. The CDR3 DNA is TGTGCCAGCAGTTACTCCAGACTAGCGACCGAGCAGTACTTC.

About this clonotype itself: With a much larger clone just one base away, this may be a read error. The rearrangement joins TRBV5-4 to TRBJ2-5, with no clear D. V was trimmed by 0 bases and J by 5 bases, leaving 11 bases between them. The germline CDR1 and CDR2 sequences are SGHNT and YYREEE (reference sequence). The length of the CDR3 is 14 residues. CDR3 sequence: CASSLGHLGETQYF. In DNA form, the CDR3 reads TGTGCCAGCAGCTTGGGACACCTTGGGGAGACCCAGTACTTC.

The J gene is TRBJ1-1, the V gene TRBV20-1; D is ambiguous. The CDR3 is 13 residues long. CDR1 is DFQATT, CDR2 SNEGSKA, per germline (reference sequence). Trimming took 2 bases from V and 3 from J, leaving 10 bases between them. The CDR3 bases are TGCAGTGCTAGACAGCTACTTGACACTGAAGCTTTCTTT. This gives the protein CSARQLLDTEAFF.

This clonotype has more than one count but fewer than ten. The chain employs TRBV19 and TRBJ1-2; D is unresolved. Germline V lookup: CDR1 LNHDA, CDR2 SQIVND (reference sequence). With 5 bases removed from V and 4 bases from J, the gap between germline ends came to 8 bases. The CDR3 sequence is 12 residues long. The CDR3 reads CASSQAGYGYTF. The DNA of the CDR3 is TGTGCCAGTAGTCAGGCAGGCTATGGCTACACCTTC.

The V call is TRBV10-3, the J call TRBJ1-6; D possibly corresponds to TRBD1 (5 bases). Germline-derived CDR1 and CDR2 are ENHRY and SYGVKD. CDR3 length equals 10 residues. The CDR3 DNA reads TGTGCGGCGGGGGGTTCACCCCTCCACTTT. It translates to CAAGGSPLHF.

This chain connects TRBV7-9 to TRBJ2-3; D gene unclear. V was trimmed by 1 base and J by 9 bases, leaving 8 bases between them. The CDR3 totals 12 residues. Germline V lookup: CDR1 SEHNR, CDR2 FQNEAQ (reference sequence). The CDR3 reads CASSLGERTQYF. The DNA of the CDR3 is TGTGCCAGCAGCTTAGGGGAAAGGACGCAGTATTTT.

V and J are TRBV19 and TRBJ1-6; 11 positions match TRBD1. CDR1 LNHDA and CDR2 SQIVND come from the germline V gene (reference sequence). V lost 1 base and J lost 9; bases outside the gene matches: 2. The CDR3 runs to 15 residues. In DNA form, the CDR3 reads TGTGCCAGTAGTATAGCCGGGACAGGGGGTTCACCCCTCCACTTT. Translation: CASSIAGTGGSPLHF.

In this sample, this clonotype turned up once. The V gene is TRBV7-9, the J gene TRBJ1-5; 8 nucleotides match TRBD1. The CDR3 runs to 21 residues. Germline V gene sequence: CDR1 SEHNR, CDR2 FQNEAQ (reference sequence). The J segment lost 4 bases and the V segment lost 3 bases, leaving 23 bases of the junction unmatched. DNA for the CDR3: TGTGCCAGCAGCTTGTTAGGGGTGGATGGACAGGGAAGCCGGCTAAATCAGCCCCAGCATTTT. Amino acid sequence: CASSLLGVDGQGSRLNQPQHF.

In this sample, this clonotype turned up many times. The conserved phenylalanine or tryptophan normally closing the CDR3 is absent here, so this likely arose from a read error. The rearrangement links TRBV10-2 to TRBJ1-6, with 9 bases matching TRBD1. V dropped 6 bases and J dropped 9; count of bases not matched to a gene: 0. The germline gives CDR1 WSHSY, CDR2 SAAADI. This CDR3 region has 12 residues. The CDR3 DNA reads as TGCGCCAGCAGGGACAGGGGTTCACCCCTCCACCTT. Translated, it gives CASRDRGSPLHL.

The rearrangement joins TRBV4-3 to TRBJ1-2, with 9 bases lining up with TRBD1. The J segment lost 1 base and the V segment lost 3 bases, leaving 12 bases of the junction unmatched. The CDR3 spans 18 residues. The V gene's germline CDR1 is LGHNA and CDR2 YSLEER. CDR3 DNA: TGCGCCAGCAGCCAGGACCGGGACAGGGTGGAGTATAACTATGGCTACACCTTC. It is translated as CASSQDRDRVEYNYGYTF.

This clonotype was counted ten times or more. This chain connects TRBV7-8 to TRBJ1-2, with D tentatively TRBD1 (6 bases). The CDR3 extends over 14 amino acids. The germline V gene encodes CDR1 SGHVS and CDR2 FQNEAQ. V was shortened by 4 bases and J by 5 bases, with 14 bases between the two germline ends. CDR3 nucleotides: TGTGCCAGCAGCTCCCGACAGGCGGGTTATGGCTACACCTTC. Protein product: CASSSRQAGYGYTF.

This rearrangement joins TRBV19 to TRBJ2-5, with TRBD2 matching 7 bases. In germline, CDR1 is LNHDA, CDR2 SQIVND (reference sequence). This CDR3 spans 15 amino acids. Trimming took 6 bases from V and 5 from J; bases not matched to a gene: 12. CDR3 residues: CASRSGREWRETQYF. The DNA of the CDR3 is TGTGCCAGTAGAAGCGGGCGGGAGTGGAGGGAGACCCAGTACTTC.

This clonotype was detected many times. The CDR3 coding sequence is TGCAGCATCGACGGGACAGAGAGGAGCGAGCAGTTCTTC. It specifies CSIDGTERSEQFF. This chain joins TRBV29-1 and TRBJ2-1; 7 bases match TRBD1. CDR1 SQVTM and CDR2 ANQGSEA come from the germline V gene. CDR3 length: 13 amino acids. Losses at the gene ends were 8 bases for V and 10 bases for J; bases not matched to a gene: 14.

This clonotype was seen repeatedly, ten times or more. The chain employs TRBV10-3 and TRBJ1-5; 7 bases agree with TRBD1. Germline CDR1 and CDR2: ENHRY and SYGVKD. Trimming took 5 bases from V and 2 from J; bases not matched to a gene: 6. This CDR3 spans 15 amino acids. The DNA of the CDR3 is TGTGCCATCAGTACACAGGGGCTGGGCAATCAGCCCCAGCATTTT. It translates to CAISTQGLGNQPQHF.

This clonotype was recorded many times. The chain carries TRBV10-3 and TRBJ1-2; the match to TRBD1 covers 9 bases. V lost 6 bases to trimming and J lost 4 bases; unmatched junction nucleotides: 6. CDR1 and CDR2 from the germline V gene are ENHRY and SYGVKD. This CDR3 is built from 14 residues. CDR3 coding DNA: TGTGCCATCAGCGGGACAGGGTTCGGCTATGGCTACACCTTC. Translated: CAISGTGFGYGYTF.

The chain couples TRBV15 to TRBJ1-2; no clear D. V lost 4 bases and J lost 8, with 14 bases in between. In germline, CDR1 is LNHNV, CDR2 YYDKDF (reference sequence). There are 13 residues in the CDR3. The CDR3 spells CATSKGFGDGYTF. In DNA, the CDR3 is TGTGCCACCAGCAAGGGCTTCGGCGACGGCTACACCTTC.